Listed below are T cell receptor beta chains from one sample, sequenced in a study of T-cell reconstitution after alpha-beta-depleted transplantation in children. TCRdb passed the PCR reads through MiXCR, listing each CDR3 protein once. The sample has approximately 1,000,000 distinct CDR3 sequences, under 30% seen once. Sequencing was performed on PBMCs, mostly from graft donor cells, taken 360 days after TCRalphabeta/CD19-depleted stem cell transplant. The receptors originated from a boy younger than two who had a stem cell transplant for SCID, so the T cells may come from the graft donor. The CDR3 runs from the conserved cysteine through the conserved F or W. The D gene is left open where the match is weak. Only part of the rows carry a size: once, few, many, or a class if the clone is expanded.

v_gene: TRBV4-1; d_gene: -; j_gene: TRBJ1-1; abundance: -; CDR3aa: CASSQGKNRANTEAFF; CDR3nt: TGCGCCAGCAGCCAAGGGAAAAACAGGGCGAACACTGAAGCTTTCTTT
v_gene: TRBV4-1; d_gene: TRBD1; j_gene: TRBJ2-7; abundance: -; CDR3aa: CASSQQGQGDEQYF; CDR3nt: TGCGCCAGCAGCCAACAAGGACAGGGCGACGAGCAGTACTTC
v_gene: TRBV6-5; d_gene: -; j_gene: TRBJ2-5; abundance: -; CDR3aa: CASSSLKTQYF; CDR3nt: TGTGCCAGCAGCAGTCTAAAGACCCAGTACTTC
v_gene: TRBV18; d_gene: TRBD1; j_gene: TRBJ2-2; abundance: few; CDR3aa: CASSPTGTGSAGELFF; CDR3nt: TGTGCCAGCTCACCCACCGGGACAGGGTCGGCCGGGGAGCTGTTTTTT
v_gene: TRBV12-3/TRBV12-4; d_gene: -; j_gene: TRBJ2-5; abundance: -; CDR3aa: CASSLRGRGTQYF; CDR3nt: TGTGCCAGCAGTTTAAGGGGGCGGGGGACCCAGTACTTC
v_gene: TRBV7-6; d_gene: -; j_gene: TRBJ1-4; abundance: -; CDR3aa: CASSFSSGGATYEKLFF; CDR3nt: TGTGCCAGCAGCTTCAGTTCTGGGGGGGCCACTTATGAAAAACTGTTTTTT
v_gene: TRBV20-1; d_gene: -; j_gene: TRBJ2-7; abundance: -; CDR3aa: CSAKQDAYEQYF; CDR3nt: TGCAGTGCTAAACAGGATGCCTACGAGCAGTACTTC
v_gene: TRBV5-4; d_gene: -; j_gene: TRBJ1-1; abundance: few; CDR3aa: CASSLLDAEAFF; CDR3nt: TGTGCCAGCAGCTTGCTGGACGCTGAAGCTTTCTTT
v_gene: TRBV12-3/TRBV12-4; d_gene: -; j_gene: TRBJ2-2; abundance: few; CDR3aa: CASSFGGAQRTGELFF; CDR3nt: TGTGCCAGCAGTTTCGGAGGGGCGCAAAGGACCGGGGAGCTGTTTTTT
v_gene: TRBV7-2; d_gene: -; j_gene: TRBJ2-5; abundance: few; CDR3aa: CASSLGSAGPSETQYF; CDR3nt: TGTGCCAGCAGCTTAGGGTCCGCCGGGCCCTCAGAGACCCAGTACTTC
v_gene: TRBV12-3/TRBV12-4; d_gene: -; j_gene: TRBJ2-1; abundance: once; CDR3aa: CASTLGPGRYNEQFF; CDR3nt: TGTGCCAGCACCCTAGGCCCGGGGCGATACAATGAGCAGTTCTTC
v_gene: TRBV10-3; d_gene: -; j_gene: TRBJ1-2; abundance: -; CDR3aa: CAISPALRTGDYGYTF; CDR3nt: TGTGCCATCAGTCCAGCCCTAAGAACGGGTGACTATGGCTACACCTTC
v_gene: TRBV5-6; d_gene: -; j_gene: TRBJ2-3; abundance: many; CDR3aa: CASSLPPTDTQYF; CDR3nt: TGTGCCAGCAGCTTGCCCCCCACAGATACGCAGTATTTT
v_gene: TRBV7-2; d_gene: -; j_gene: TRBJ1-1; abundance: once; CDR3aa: CASSLRTANILNTEAFF; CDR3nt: TGTGCCAGCAGCTTACGGACAGCCAATATATTGAACACTGAAGCTTTCTTT
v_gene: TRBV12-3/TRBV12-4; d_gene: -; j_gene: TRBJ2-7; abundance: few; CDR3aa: CASSLGGLSEQYF; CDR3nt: TGTGCCAGCAGTTTAGGGGGTCTGAGCGAGCAGTACTTC
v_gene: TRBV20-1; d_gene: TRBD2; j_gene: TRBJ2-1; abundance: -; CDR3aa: CSAGGTHYNEQFF; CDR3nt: TGCAGTGCCGGGGGGACTCATTACAATGAGCAGTTCTTC
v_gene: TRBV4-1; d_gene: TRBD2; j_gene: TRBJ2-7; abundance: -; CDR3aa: CASSQDEWTSGGYEQYF; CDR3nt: TGCGCCAGCAGCCAAGACGAGTGGACTAGCGGGGGTTACGAGCAGTACTTC
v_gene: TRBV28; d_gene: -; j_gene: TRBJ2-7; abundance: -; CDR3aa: CASSLSVREQYF; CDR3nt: TGTGCCAGCAGTTTATCCGTTCGCGAGCAGTACTTC
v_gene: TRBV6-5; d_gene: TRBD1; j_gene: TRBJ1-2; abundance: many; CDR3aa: CASSYSRGGIYGYTF; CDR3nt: TGTGCCAGCAGTTACTCGAGAGGGGGCATCTATGGCTACACCTTC
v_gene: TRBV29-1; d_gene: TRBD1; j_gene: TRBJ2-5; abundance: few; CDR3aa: CSAKGQGTYQETQYF; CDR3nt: TGCAGCGCCAAGGGACAGGGCACGTATCAAGAGACCCAGTACTTC
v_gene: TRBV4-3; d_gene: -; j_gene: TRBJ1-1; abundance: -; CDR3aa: CASSRREDTEAFF; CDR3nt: TGCGCCAGCAGCCGCAGGGAGGACACTGAAGCTTTCTTT
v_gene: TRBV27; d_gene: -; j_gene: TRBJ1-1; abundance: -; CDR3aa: CASRTTPANTEAFF; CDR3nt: TGTGCCAGCAGAACTACCCCAGCGAACACTGAAGCTTTCTTT
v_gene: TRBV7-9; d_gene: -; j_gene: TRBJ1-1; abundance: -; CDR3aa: CASSPDWGAPNTEAFF; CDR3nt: TGTGCCAGCAGCCCGGATTGGGGGGCCCCGAACACTGAAGCTTTCTTT
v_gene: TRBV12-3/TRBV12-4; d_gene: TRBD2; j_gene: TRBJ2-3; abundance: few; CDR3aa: CASSFSGATDTQYF; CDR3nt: TGTGCCAGCAGTTTTAGCGGGGCCACAGATACGCAGTATTTT
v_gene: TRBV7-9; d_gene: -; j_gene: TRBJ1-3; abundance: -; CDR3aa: CASRDKGPGNTIYF; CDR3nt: TGTGCCAGCAGGGATAAGGGGCCTGGAAACACCATATATTTT
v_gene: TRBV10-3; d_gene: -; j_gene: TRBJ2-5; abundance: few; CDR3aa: CAISDSRRVQETQYF; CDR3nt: TGTGCCATCAGTGATTCGAGAAGAGTCCAAGAGACCCAGTACTTC
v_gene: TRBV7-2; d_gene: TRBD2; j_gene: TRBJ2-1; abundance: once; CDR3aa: CAIHSGGLLYNEQFF; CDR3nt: TGTGCCATTCATAGCGGGGGCCTGCTCTACAATGAGCAGTTCTTC
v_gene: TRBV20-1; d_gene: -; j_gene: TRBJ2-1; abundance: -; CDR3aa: CSAGGRTSMSRQFF; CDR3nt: TGCAGTGCTGGGGGTCGGACAAGCATGTCAAGGCAGTTCTTC
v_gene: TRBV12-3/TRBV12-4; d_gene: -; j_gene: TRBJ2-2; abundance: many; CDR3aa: CASSSGLATGELFF; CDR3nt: TGTGCCAGCAGCAGTGGACTGGCGACCGGGGAGCTGTTTTTT